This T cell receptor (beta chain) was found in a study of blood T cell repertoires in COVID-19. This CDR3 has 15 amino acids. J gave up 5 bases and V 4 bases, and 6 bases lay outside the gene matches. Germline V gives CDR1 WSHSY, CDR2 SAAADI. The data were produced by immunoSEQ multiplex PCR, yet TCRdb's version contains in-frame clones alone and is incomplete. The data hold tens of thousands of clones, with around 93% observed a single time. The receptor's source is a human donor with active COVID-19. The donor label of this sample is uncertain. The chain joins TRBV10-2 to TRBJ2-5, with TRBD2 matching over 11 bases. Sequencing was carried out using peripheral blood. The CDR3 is CASSALAGGQETQYF. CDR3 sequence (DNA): TGCGCCAGCAGTGCCCTAGCGGGGGGCCAGGAGACCCAGTACTTC.